A single sample gave rise to the 17 T cell receptor beta chains below, sequenced in a study of blood T cell repertoires in COVID-19. TCRdb's table, derived via immunoSEQ multiplex PCR, lists solely in-frame clones and lacks some. The repertoire holds 100,000 to 150,000 clones, with approximately 87% as singletons. The sample comprised peripheral blood. The receptors here all came from a man aged 45-65 years with acute or convalescent COVID-19.

The chain carries TRBV12-3 or TRBV12-4 and TRBJ1-1, with D unclear. Trimming stripped 3 bases from V and 3 bases from J, with 5 bases between. The CDR3 consists of 12 residues. The DNA for the CDR3 is TGTGCCAGCAGTTTTGCAGACACTGAAGCTTTCTTT. Translating gives CASSFADTEAFF.

J is TRBJ2-7 and V is TRBV20-1; weak D call: TRBD2 (5 bases). This CDR3 region has 13 residues. Germline CDR1 reads DFQATT; CDR2 reads SNEGSKA (reference sequence). The V and J ends lost 3 bases and 2 bases respectively, with 11 bases between them. As DNA, the CDR3 is TGCAGTGCTAGTCGGGGTAACACCTACGAGCAGTACTTC. Its protein product is CSASRGNTYEQYF.

The J gene is TRBJ1-2, the V gene TRBV6-5; a weak D match, TRBD1 (5 bases). The CDR3 extends over 14 amino acids. V was pared by 2 bases and J by 2 bases, with 9 bases between. Germline CDR1 MNHEY, CDR2 SVGAGI. CDR3 region: CASSYTSGNYGYTF. The CDR3 nucleotides read TGTGCCAGCAGTTACACCTCAGGGAACTATGGCTACACCTTC.

The V and J genes are TRBV6-7 and TRBJ1-1; 7 bases fit TRBD1. TRBV6-7 is assigned to the ORF class and has an uncertain function. This CDR3 region has 12 residues. J lost 7 bases, V lost 6 bases, and 5 bases had no gene match. The DNA of the CDR3 is TGTGCCAGCAGCCCGGGACAGAGTGAAGCTTTCTTT. Translation: CASSPGQSEAFF.

The gene calls are TRBV27 and TRBJ1-2; weak D call: TRBD1 (5 bases). V was clipped by 7 bases and J by 2 bases, with 20 bases between them. CDR3 length: 16 residues. Germline V gene lookup returns CDR1 MNHEY and CDR2 SMNVEV (reference sequence). The CDR3 here is CASNNQGPGSNYGYTF. The CDR3 region has the DNA TGTGCCAGCAACAACCAGGGCCCCGGGTCGAACTATGGCTACACCTTC.

The rearrangement uses TRBV15 and TRBJ1-2; D is unclear. The CDR3 totals 14 residues. The V gene's germline CDR1 is LNHNV and CDR2 YYDKDF (reference sequence). Trimming took 0 bases from V and 8 from J, leaving 13 bases between them. CDR3 DNA: TGTGCCACCAGCAGAGATGGCAGGTCCCGGGGCTACACCTTC. It yields the protein CATSRDGRSRGYTF. Drawing the rest from reference TRBV15 and TRBJ1-2, the complete variable domain is DAMVIQNPRYQVTQFGKPVTLSCSQTLNHNVMYWYQQKSSQAPKLLFHYYDKDFNNEADTPDNFQSRRPNTSFCFLDIRSPGLGDTAMYLCATSRDGRSRGYTFGSGTRLTVV.

The chain combines TRBV2 with TRBJ2-7, with D possibly matching TRBD2 (6 bases). The V end lost 8 bases, the J end lost 4 bases, and 12 bases lay between the germline ends. The CDR3 has 12 amino acids. Germline values: CDR1 SNHLY, CDR2 FYNNEI. In DNA, the CDR3 is TGTGCCAGCCGGGTAGCGGCTTACGAGCAGTACTTC. Translating it yields CASRVAAYEQYF.

V gene TRBV7-2 combines with J gene TRBJ1-3; a possible D gene is TRBD1 (5 bases). From germline, CDR1 is SGHTA and CDR2 FQGNSA. With 0 bases removed from V and 0 bases from J, the gap between germline ends came to 12 bases. The CDR3 covers 17 residues. The CDR3 region has the DNA TGTGCCAGCAGCTTAGCGTGGGGCGAATTCTCTGGAAACACCATATATTTT. It is translated as CASSLAWGEFSGNTIYF.

The genes are TRBV3-1 (or the pseudogene TRBV3-2) and TRBJ1-6, with D possibly TRBD1 on 5 matching bases. Germline V gene data show CDR1 as LGHDT and CDR2 as YNNKEL (reference sequence). The CDR3 contains 17 residues. Trimming removed 0 bases from V and 10 bases from J, with 19 bases in between. In nucleotides, the CDR3 is TGTGCCAGCAGCCAAGATAGGCGGGGGACCCGAGGGTCACCCCTCCACTTT. Translated: CASSQDRRGTRGSPLHF.

This chain uses TRBV30 with TRBJ1-4; 9 bases line up with TRBD1. The germline CDR1 and CDR2 sequences are GTSNPN and SVGIG (reference sequence). This CDR3 spans 14 amino acids. V lost 5 bases, J lost 14 bases, and 15 bases stayed unmatched. In nucleotides, the CDR3 is TGTGCCTGGGATAGCCCGGGACAGGGAGCGTCGCTGTTTTTT. This sequence encodes CAWDSPGQGASLFF.

J is TRBJ2-2 and V is TRBV6-5; D call uncertain. V dropped 9 bases and J dropped 4 bases, with 12 bases sitting between them. Germline loops: CDR1 MNHEY, CDR2 SVGAGI. The CDR3 spans 13 residues. The CDR3 DNA is TGTGCCAGTTCTTACAGATCCACCGGGGAGCTGTTTTTT. Residues: CASSYRSTGELFF.

The J gene is TRBJ2-7, the V gene TRBV9; a possible D gene is TRBD2 (6 bases). The V gene's germline CDR1 is SGDLS and CDR2 YYNGEE. The CDR3 totals 15 residues. The V end lost 3 bases, the J end lost 1 base, and 14 bases lay between the germline ends. The CDR3 spells CASSARDWGSYEQYF. CDR3 sequence (DNA): TGTGCCAGCAGCGCCCGGGACTGGGGTTCCTACGAGCAGTACTTC.

The chain joins TRBV6-6 to TRBJ1-2, with no clear D. This CDR3 is built from 13 residues. Between the trimmed V and J ends, which lost 0 bases and 8 bases, there was a span of 10 bases. The germline gives CDR1 MNHNY, CDR2 SVGAGI (reference sequence). DNA for the CDR3: TGTGCCAGCAGTTACTCCGGACTGAGGGGCTACACCTTC. Encoded protein: CASSYSGLRGYTF.

The V gene is TRBV2, the J gene TRBJ1-2; possible D gene TRBD1, 6 bases. Germline assignment: CDR1 SNHLY and CDR2 FYNNEI. V lost 4 bases to trimming and J lost 7 bases, with 16 bases between them. The CDR3 totals 14 residues. CDR3 sequence: CASSVGQGIGGYTF. CDR3 DNA sequence: TGTGCCAGCAGTGTTGGGCAGGGGATAGGTGGCTACACCTTC.

In this sample, this clone turned up once. The V call is TRBV30, the J call TRBJ1-4, with TRBD1 identical over 8 bases. The germline gives CDR1 GTSNPN, CDR2 SVGIG (reference sequence). V was clipped by 3 bases and J by 8 bases; unmatched bases: 8. The CDR3 is 14 amino acids. The CDR3 nucleotides are TGTGCCTGGAGAGGACAGGGAGTAGGGGAAAAACTGTTTTTT. Its translation is CAWRGQGVGEKLFF. Full variable domain (rest looked up from reference TRBV30 and TRBJ1-4): SQTIHQWPATLVQPVGSPLSLECTVEGTSNPNLYWYRQAAGRGLQLLFYSVGIGQISSEVPQNLSASRPQDRQFILSSKKLLLSDSGFYLCAWRGQGVGEKLFFGSGTQLSVL.

The V call is TRBV6-5, the J call TRBJ1-1; 10 positions agree with TRBD1. The CDR3 is 14 residues long. Germline trimming cut 6 bases from V and 5 bases from J; bases unmatched to any gene: 6. The germline V gene encodes CDR1 MNHEY and CDR2 SVGAGI. The CDR3: CASSLRGQGTEAFF. The CDR3 DNA sequence: TGTGCCAGCAGCCTTCGGGGACAGGGGACTGAAGCTTTCTTT.

The chain combines TRBV11-2 with TRBJ2-2, with 8 bases fitting TRBD2. CDR3 length: 15 amino acids. CDR1 SGHAT and CDR2 FQNNGV come from the germline V gene. The junction had 5 bases not matched to a gene; V was cut back by 3 bases and J by 5 bases. DNA for the CDR3: TGTGCCAGCAGCTTCCGGACTAGCAGAACCGGGGAGCTGTTTTTT. Residues: CASSFRTSRTGELFF.